What follows describes a single T cell receptor (beta chain). For Graves' hyperthyroidism to be stable, ophthalmopathy could not progress within 18 months. Authors of the study amplified TCR beta CDR3 regions from RNA transcripts. The TCR CDR3 first-round RT-PCR relied on the HTBI primer set. TCRdb processed the multiplex PCR reads anew with MiXCR; each CDR3 protein has one entry. Altogether hundreds of thousands of distinct CDR3 sequences are present, approximately 13% being singletons, with the ten largest covering 9% to 9.5%. The data originate from a study of T cells in Graves' hyperthyroidism and ophthalmopathy. CDR3 length: 17 residues. CDR1 is DFQATT, CDR2 SNEGSKA, per germline (reference sequence). The V segment lost 4 bases and the J segment 3 bases; nucleotides outside the gene matches: 13.

The chain carries TRBV20-1 and TRBJ2-4; TRBD2 matches 9 bases. The sample comprised blood. The sequence derives from a woman between 18 and 29 years old with Graves' hyperthyroidism. The CDR3 nucleotides are TGCAGTGCTATCCCCGGCGGGGGGGCCGGGGACAAAAACATTCAGTACTTC. Amino acid sequence: CSAIPGGGAGDKNIQYF.